Here is one T cell receptor beta chain with its context. Its antigen is not identified. TCRdb reanalyzed the 5' RACE reads and collapses them to one entry per CDR3 protein, without DNA. In total, the table holds a few hundred thousand distinct CDR3 sequences. These data originate in a study of T cells expressing NK-cell markers. Study-level findings and limits: The study left the HCMV specificity of expanded NKG2C+ T cell clones unresolved.

Germline CDR1 reads SGHRS; CDR2 reads YFSETQ. The CDR3 totals 16 residues. Sequences were obtained from blood T cells: a sorted CD56 or NKG2C T cell subset, CD4+ or CD8+ T cells, or bulk PBMC T cells (not recorded which). The clonotype was recovered from a man between 18 and 29 years old in good health. The chain couples TRBV5-1 to TRBJ2-1; the TCRdb D gene call, TRBD2, has no DNA to confirm it. This CDR3 reads CASSLGTGGAWNEQFF.